A single sample gave rise to the 16 T cell receptor beta chains below, sequenced in a study of blood T cell repertoires in COVID-19. Sequenced by immunoSEQ multiplex PCR; TCRdb stores in-frame clones only, minus some. The sample shows approximately 240,000 clones, about nine tenths of them seen only once. The sequenced sample consisted of PBMCs or T cells enriched from blood (not recorded which). The receptors were sampled from a woman aged 50 to 60 in a cohort exposed to, infected with or recovered from COVID-19 (not recorded which).

The gene calls are TRBV29-1 and TRBJ2-5; TRBD1 is a possible D gene (6 bases). Per germline, CDR1 SQVTM and CDR2 ANQGSEA. The CDR3 length is 12 residues. Trimming shortened V by 4 bases and J by 4 bases, and 10 bases separated the two germline ends. CDR3 coding DNA: TGCAGCGTTGGTGTGGGGGCAGAGACCCAGTACTTC. Translated: CSVGVGAETQYF.

The chain is built from TRBV23-1 and TRBJ2-3; 13 nucleotides match TRBD2. TRBV23-1 is known as an ORF, though its function is uncertain. With 4 bases clipped from V and 4 bases from J, the junction kept 8 bases outside the gene matches. The CDR3 length is 17 residues. The CDR3 region is CASSPRGTSGDADTQYF. CDR3 DNA sequence: TGCGCCAGCAGTCCGCGAGGGACTAGCGGGGATGCAGATACGCAGTATTTT.

J is TRBJ1-5 and V is TRBV2, with D possibly matching TRBD1 (6 bases). Looked up from germline, CDR1 is SNHLY and CDR2 is FYNNEI. V was trimmed by 7 bases and J by 4 bases, leaving 11 bases between them. CDR3 length: 13 amino acids. The CDR3: CASTTQGNQPQHF. For the CDR3, the DNA is TGTGCCAGCACCACACAGGGTAATCAGCCCCAGCATTTT.

The chain couples TRBV24-1 to TRBJ2-3, with TRBD1 identical over 7 bases. CDR1 is KGHDR, CDR2 SFDVKD, per germline. V was clipped by 4 bases and J by 15 bases; unmatched bases: 12. This CDR3 is built from 13 residues. CDR3 loop: CATSDPGTASVYF. The CDR3, as DNA: TGTGCCACCAGTGACCCCGGGACAGCATCTGTCTATTTT.

J is TRBJ1-4 and V is TRBV30; 7 bases map to TRBD1. CDR1 GTSNPN and CDR2 SVGIG come from the germline V gene (reference sequence). CDR3 length: 15 residues. J gave up 7 bases and V 2 bases, and 10 bases lay outside the gene matches. Here the CDR3 DNA reads TGTGCCTGGAGTCCCGCTTTGCGACAGGGTGAAAAACTGTTTTTT. It codes for CAWSPALRQGEKLFF.

The chain links TRBV7-2 to TRBJ2-1; TRBD2 is a possible D gene (6 bases). Germline assignment: CDR1 SGHTA and CDR2 FQGNSA. The V end lost 1 base, the J end lost 4 bases, and 11 bases lay between the germline ends. The CDR3 extends over 15 amino acids. CDR3 sequence: CASSLEAGKYNEQFF. CDR3 nucleotide sequence: TGTGCCAGCAGCTTAGAGGCGGGGAAGTACAATGAGCAGTTCTTC. Full variable domain (outside the CDR3, taken from reference TRBV7-2 and TRBJ2-1): GAGVSQSPSNKVTEKGKDVELRCDPISGHTALYWYRQSLGQGLEFLIYFQGNSAPDKSGLPSDRFSAERTGGSVSTLTIQRTQQEDSAVYLCASSLEAGKYNEQFFGPGTRLTVL.

The gene calls are TRBV24-1 and TRBJ2-1; D gene uncertain. Germline lookup yields CDR1 KGHDR and CDR2 SFDVKD. The CDR3 covers 13 residues. V was pared by 1 base and J by 5 bases, with 5 bases between. In DNA form, the CDR3 reads TGTGCCACCAGTGATTTCCCAGACAATGAGCAGTTCTTC. Its translation is CATSDFPDNEQFF.

The chain couples TRBV10-3 to TRBJ1-2, with 8 bases lining up with TRBD1. V lost 3 bases and J lost 5; bases outside the gene matches: 5. Germline V gene sequence: CDR1 ENHRY, CDR2 SYGVKD. The CDR3 totals 14 residues. Here the CDR3 reads CAISDLGQDYGYTF. The CDR3 DNA reads TGTGCCATCAGTGACTTGGGACAGGATTATGGCTACACCTTC.

This clone was counted once. The chain is built from TRBV25-1 and TRBJ2-1, with D maybe TRBD2 (6 bases). Germline CDR1 reads MGHDK; CDR2 reads SYGVNS. V was cut by 5 bases and J by 0 bases, with 11 bases left in between. The CDR3 covers 15 residues. As DNA, the CDR3 is TGTGCCAGCAGTCCCGGGACTTACTCCTACAATGAGCAGTTCTTC. Residues: CASSPGTYSYNEQFF.

This clone appeared a single time. The chain has TRBV7-2 and TRBJ2-1, with 9 positions matching TRBD1. CDR3 size: 13 residues. Trimming cost V 4 bases and J 9 bases; bases outside gene matches: 4. Germline V gene sequence: CDR1 SGHTA, CDR2 FQGNSA. CDR3 protein: CASSWGQGGEQFF. The CDR3 DNA follows: TGTGCCAGCAGCTGGGGACAGGGTGGTGAGCAGTTCTTC. The variable domain in full, with the rest retrieved from reference TRBV7-2 and TRBJ2-1, is GAGVSQSPSNKVTEKGKDVELRCDPISGHTALYWYRQSLGQGLEFLIYFQGNSAPDKSGLPSDRFSAERTGGSVSTLTIQRTQQEDSAVYLCASSWGQGGEQFFGPGTRLTVL.

The chain couples TRBV24-1 to TRBJ2-1; D perhaps matches TRBD2 (6 bases). The germline V gene encodes CDR1 KGHDR and CDR2 SFDVKD. Trimming removed 6 bases from V and 7 bases from J, with 18 bases in between. The CDR3 covers 15 residues. CDR3: CATSRRRGMGNEQFF. The CDR3 DNA is TGTGCCACCAGTCGCCGGCGGGGAATGGGGAATGAGCAGTTCTTC.

In regard to this clone: The junction differs from germline at one of its ends, possibly a read error. V is TRBV12-5 and J is TRBJ2-1; the match to TRBD1 covers 7 bases. The CDR3 totals 14 residues. CDR1 is LGHNT and CDR2 is FRNRAP in the germline V gene. The DNA of the CDR3 is TGTGCTAGTGTTTTGACAGGGATGTACAATGAGCAGTTCTTC. Amino acids: CASVLTGMYNEQFF.

The chain recombines TRBV13 with TRBJ1-2; 10 bases line up with TRBD1. The V segment lost 1 base and the J segment 14 bases; nucleotides outside the gene matches: 13. Germline CDR1 and CDR2: PRHDT and FYEKMQ (reference sequence). CDR3 length equals 15 residues. Here the CDR3 DNA reads TGTGCCAGCAGCTTAGTACCCAGACCGGGACAGGGGCCGACCTTC. This sequence encodes CASSLVPRPGQGPTF.

This sequence joins TRBV19 and TRBJ1-2; unclear D gene. Germline V gene sequence: CDR1 LNHDA, CDR2 SQIVND (reference sequence). The CDR3 is made up of 15 amino acids. Trimming removed 4 bases from V and 5 bases from J, with 17 bases in between. CDR3 loop: CASSTTRRSGYGYTF. The CDR3, as DNA: TGTGCCAGTAGTACTACCCGCCGCTCGGGGTATGGCTACACCTTC.

The V gene is TRBV7-3, the J gene TRBJ1-3; 8 bases are shared with TRBD1. This CDR3 contains 15 residues. After removal of 5 bases from V and 4 bases from J, the junction contained 7 bases not matched to a gene. Germline-derived CDR1 and CDR2 are SGHTA and FQGTGA. The CDR3 region is CASSPGGTKGNTIYF. The CDR3 coding sequence is TGTGCCAGCAGCCCAGGGGGCACAAAAGGAAACACCATATATTTT.

This chain joins TRBV5-1 and TRBJ2-1, with 15 bases fitting TRBD2. CDR1 SGHRS and CDR2 YFSETQ come from the germline V gene. The CDR3 has 16 residues. Trimming cost V 0 bases and J 9 bases; bases outside gene matches: 4. CDR3: CASSLGGTSGGIEQFF. The CDR3 DNA follows: TGCGCCAGCAGCTTGGGCGGGACTAGCGGGGGGATTGAGCAGTTCTTC.